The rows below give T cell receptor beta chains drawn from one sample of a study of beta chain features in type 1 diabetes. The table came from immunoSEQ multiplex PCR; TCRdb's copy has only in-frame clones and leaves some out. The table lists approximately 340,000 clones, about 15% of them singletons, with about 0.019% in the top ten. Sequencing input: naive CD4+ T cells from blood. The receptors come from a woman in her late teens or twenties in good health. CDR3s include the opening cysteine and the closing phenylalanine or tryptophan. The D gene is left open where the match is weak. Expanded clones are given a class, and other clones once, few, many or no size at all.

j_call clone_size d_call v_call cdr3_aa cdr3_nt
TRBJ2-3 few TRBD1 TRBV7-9 CASSLTGITDTQYF TGTGCCAGCAGCTTGACAGGGATCACAGATACGCAGTATTTT
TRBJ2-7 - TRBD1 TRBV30 CAWGQGLGEQYF TGTGCCTGGGGACAGGGTCTGGGCGAGCAGTACTTC
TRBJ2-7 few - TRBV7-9 CASTLFAEQYF TGTGCCAGCACCCTTTTTGCGGAGCAGTACTTC
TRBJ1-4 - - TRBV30 CAWTGETNEKLFF TGTGCCTGGACGGGGGAAACTAATGAAAAACTGTTTTTT
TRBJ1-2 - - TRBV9 CASSVGEGLLYGYTF TGTGCCAGCAGCGTAGGGGAGGGACTGCTCTATGGCTACACCTTC
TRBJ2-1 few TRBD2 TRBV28 CASSSTGTSGSYNEQFF TGTGCCAGCAGTTCTACGGGGACTAGCGGTTCCTACAATGAGCAGTTCTTC
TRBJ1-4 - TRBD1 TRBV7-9 CASSTHSTGVREKLFF TGTGCCAGCAGCACTCACTCTACAGGGGTACGGGAAAAACTGTTTTTT
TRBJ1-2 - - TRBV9 CASSPSGISDYGYTF TGTGCCAGCAGCCCATCAGGGATCTCTGACTATGGCTACACCTTC
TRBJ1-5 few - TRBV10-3 CAISESSRGQPQHF TGTGCCATCAGTGAGTCGTCCAGGGGTCAGCCCCAGCATTTT
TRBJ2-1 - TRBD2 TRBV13 CASSFLTSGSYNEQFF TGTGCCAGCTCCTTCCTGACTAGCGGCTCCTACAATGAGCAGTTCTTC
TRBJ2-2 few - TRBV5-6 CASSRVGPDGELFF TGTGCCAGCAGCCGGGTGGGGCCGGACGGGGAGCTGTTTTTT
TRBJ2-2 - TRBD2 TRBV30 CAWSPLGREWTGELFF TGTGCCTGGAGTCCGCTTGGGCGGGAGTGGACCGGGGAGCTGTTTTTT
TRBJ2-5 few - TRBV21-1 CARDRGRGTQYF TGTGCCAGAGACAGGGGGCGTGGGACCCAGTACTTC
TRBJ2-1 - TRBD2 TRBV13 CASSLESGLASVGEQFF TGTGCCAGCAGCTTAGAGTCCGGACTAGCTTCGGTGGGTGAGCAGTTCTTC
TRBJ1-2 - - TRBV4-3 CASSQDTFNYGYTF TGCGCCAGCAGCCAAGACACTTTTAACTATGGCTACACCTTC
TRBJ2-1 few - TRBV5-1 CASSFSGRYNEQFF TGCGCCAGCAGCTTTAGCGGAAGATACAATGAGCAGTTCTTC
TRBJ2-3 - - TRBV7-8 CASSLISRGPDTQYF TGTGCCAGCAGCTTAATAAGCAGGGGTCCAGATACGCAGTATTTT
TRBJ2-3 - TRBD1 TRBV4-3 CASSQGLGQGRPDTQYF TGCGCCAGCAGCCAAGGTCTCGGACAGGGTAGGCCAGATACGCAGTATTTT
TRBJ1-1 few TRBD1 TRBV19 CASSGQGAEAFF TGTGCCAGCTCTGGACAGGGGGCTGAAGCTTTCTTT
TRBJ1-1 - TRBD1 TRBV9 CASSVGQGEGTEAFF TGTGCCAGCAGCGTGGGACAGGGAGAAGGAACTGAAGCTTTCTTT
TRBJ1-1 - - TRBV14 CASSPRVGTEAFF TGTGCCAGCAGCCCCAGGGTCGGGACTGAAGCTTTCTTT
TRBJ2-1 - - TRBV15 CATSRGYASSYNEQFF TGTGCCACCAGCAGAGGTTACGCGAGCTCCTACAATGAGCAGTTCTTC
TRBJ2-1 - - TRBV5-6 CASSLKGVNNEQFF TGTGCCAGCAGCTTGAAGGGGGTCAACAATGAGCAGTTCTTC
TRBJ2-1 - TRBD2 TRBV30 CAGGRSYNEQFF TGTGCTGGCGGGAGATCCTACAATGAGCAGTTCTTC
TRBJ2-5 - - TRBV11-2 CASSLGRGETQYF TGTGCCAGCAGCTTAGGGAGGGGAGAGACCCAGTACTTC
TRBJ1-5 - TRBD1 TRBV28 CASSLGTVTAQHF TGTGCCAGCAGTCTCGGGACAGTAACAGCCCAGCATTTT
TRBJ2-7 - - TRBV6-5 CASRPGTTYEQYF TGTGCCAGCAGACCCGGGACAACCTACGAGCAGTACTTC
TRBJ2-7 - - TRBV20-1 CSARNREQYF TGCAGTGCTAGAAATCGCGAGCAGTACTTC
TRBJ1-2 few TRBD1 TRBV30 CAWSVRGTVYGYTF TGTGCCTGGAGTGTAAGAGGGACAGTCTATGGCTACACCTTC
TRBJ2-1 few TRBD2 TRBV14 CASSPRGLAGASGSRNEQFF TGTGCCAGCAGCCCAAGGGGACTAGCGGGAGCGTCTGGTTCCCGTAATGAGCAGTTCTTC
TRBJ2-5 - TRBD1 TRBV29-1 CSVDDRGLSETQYF TGCAGCGTTGATGACAGGGGGCTTTCGGAGACCCAGTACTTC
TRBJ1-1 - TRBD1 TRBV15 CATSRPPDRGDTEAFF TGTGCCACCAGCAGGCCCCCGGACAGGGGTGACACTGAAGCTTTCTTT
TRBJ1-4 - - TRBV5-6 CASSYPGADDEKLFF TGTGCCAGCAGCTACCCAGGGGCCGACGATGAAAAACTGTTTTTT
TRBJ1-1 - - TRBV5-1 CASSLGQAFSEAFF TGCGCCAGCAGCTTGGGACAGGCTTTCTCTGAAGCTTTCTTT
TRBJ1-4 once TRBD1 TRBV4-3 CASSLGNRGSTNEKLFF TGCGCCAGCAGCCTCGGAAACAGGGGGTCGACTAATGAAAAACTGTTTTTT
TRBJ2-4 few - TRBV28 CASSSIGQLAKNIQYF TGTGCCAGCAGTTCTATCGGACAGCTAGCCAAAAACATTCAGTACTTC
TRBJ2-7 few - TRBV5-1 CASSPGTVAQYEQYF TGCGCCAGCAGCCCGGGTACGGTAGCGCAGTACGAGCAGTACTTC
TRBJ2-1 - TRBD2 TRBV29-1 CSVDHLRIQREYKNEQFF TGCAGCGTTGACCACCTTAGGATCCAGCGGGAGTACAAAAATGAGCAGTTCTTC
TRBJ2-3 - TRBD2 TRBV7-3 CASSLLAGVLDTQYF TGTGCCAGCAGCCTTCTAGCGGGAGTGCTGGATACGCAGTATTTT
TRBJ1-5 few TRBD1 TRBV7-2 CASSTGQRINQPQHF TGTGCCAGCAGCACGGGACAGCGGATTAATCAGCCCCAGCATTTT
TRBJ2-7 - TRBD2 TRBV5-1 CASRIAGGGPYEQYF TGCGCCAGCAGAATAGCGGGAGGAGGACCCTACGAGCAGTACTTC
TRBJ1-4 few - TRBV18 CASSGGQNEKLFF TGTGCCAGCTCCGGCGGACAGAATGAAAAACTGTTTTTT
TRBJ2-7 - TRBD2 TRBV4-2 CASSQEYSATSGYEQYF TGTGCCAGCAGCCAAGAATACTCCGCGACTAGCGGCTACGAGCAGTACTTC
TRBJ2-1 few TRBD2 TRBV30 CAWNPGLANEQFF TGTGCCTGGAATCCGGGACTAGCGAATGAGCAGTTCTTC
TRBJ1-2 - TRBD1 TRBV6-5 CASSTRQGPNYGYTF TGTGCCAGCAGCACAAGACAGGGACCTAACTATGGCTACACCTTC
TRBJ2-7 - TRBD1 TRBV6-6 CASSPPQGQGYEQYF TGTGCCAGCAGCCCGCCACAGGGACAGGGGTACGAGCAGTACTTC
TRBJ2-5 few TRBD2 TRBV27 CASSLSNGRARETQYF TGTGCCAGCAGTTTATCTAACGGGAGGGCCAGGGAGACCCAGTACTTC
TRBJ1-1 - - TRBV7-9 CASSIDRLNTEAFF TGTGCCAGCAGCATCGACAGGTTGAACACTGAAGCTTTCTTT
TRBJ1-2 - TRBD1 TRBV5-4 CASSLGQGVNYGYTF TGTGCCAGCAGCTTGGGACAGGGGGTGAACTATGGCTACACCTTC
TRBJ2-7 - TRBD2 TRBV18 CASSPPRLAGAYEQYF TGTGCCAGCTCACCACCTCGACTAGCGGGTGCCTACGAGCAGTACTTC
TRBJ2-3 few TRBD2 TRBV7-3 CASSPWTSGQVDTQYF TGTGCCAGCAGCCCCTGGACTAGCGGGCAGGTAGATACGCAGTATTTT
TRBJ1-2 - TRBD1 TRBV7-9 CASDREHYGYTF TGTGCCAGCGACAGGGAACACTATGGCTACACCTTC
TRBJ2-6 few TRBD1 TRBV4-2 CASSQARDSGLSSGANVLTF TGTGCCAGCAGCCAAGCCCGGGACAGCGGACTGAGCTCTGGGGCCAACGTCCTGACTTTC
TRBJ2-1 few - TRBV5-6 CASSSFELNEQFF TGTGCCAGCAGTTCCTTCGAACTCAATGAGCAGTTCTTC
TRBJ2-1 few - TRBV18 CASSPDYLARLDEQFF TGTGCCAGCTCACCCGATTACCTAGCTAGGTTGGATGAGCAGTTCTTC
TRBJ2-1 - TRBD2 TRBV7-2 CASSQSVSGRYSYNEQFF TGTGCCAGCAGCCAAAGTGTTAGCGGGAGGTACTCCTACAATGAGCAGTTCTTC